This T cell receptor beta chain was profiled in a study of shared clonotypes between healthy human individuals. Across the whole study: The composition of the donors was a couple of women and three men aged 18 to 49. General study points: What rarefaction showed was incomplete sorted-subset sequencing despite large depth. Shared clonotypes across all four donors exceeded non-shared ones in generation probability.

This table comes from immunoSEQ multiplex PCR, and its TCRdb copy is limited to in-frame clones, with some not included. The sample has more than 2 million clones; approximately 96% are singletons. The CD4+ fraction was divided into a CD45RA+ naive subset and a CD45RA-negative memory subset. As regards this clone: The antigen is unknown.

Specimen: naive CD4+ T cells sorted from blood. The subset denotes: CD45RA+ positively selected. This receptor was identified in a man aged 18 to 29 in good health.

CDR3 in DNA: TGTGCCAGCAGTACCTGGCAGGGAACAGATACGCAGTATTTT. This translates into CASSTWQGTDTQYF. V gene TRBV6-5 combines with J gene TRBJ2-3, with D perhaps matching TRBD1 (5 bases). In germline, CDR1 is MNHEY, CDR2 SVGAGI. The CDR3 is 14 amino acids. Deletions cut 5 bases from V and 3 bases from J, with 12 bases between.